The present T cell receptor beta chain was sequenced within a study of cytomegalovirus exposure and HLA in healthy donors. Notes on the study in general: A later analysis found first-cohort TCR clusters tended to co-occur in the 110 or so validation repertoires. While the bulk of TCR sequences proved rare, some public TCRs turned up in many donors.

The data were produced by immunoSEQ multiplex PCR, yet TCRdb's version contains in-frame clones alone and is incomplete. The table has approximately 160,000 clones, approximately 96% seen once. Germline lookup yields CDR1 MNHNS and CDR2 SASEGT. V shed 1 base and J shed 0 bases, with 10 bases lying between them. CDR3 length equals 15 residues. As concerns this clone: Its target is unknown.

The rearrangement links TRBV6-1 to TRBJ2-7; a possible D gene is TRBD1 (5 bases). The sequenced sample was PBMCs. The source of this sequence is a woman aged 18-29 years in good health and CMV-seronegative. The CDR3 nucleotides are TGTGCCAGCAGTGAAGGTCCGACAGACTCCTACGAGCAGTACTTC. It encodes CASSEGPTDSYEQYF.